This TCR beta chain appears in the sequencing data of a study of cytomegalovirus exposure and HLA in healthy donors. Study summary: About 180 million T cells yielded some 120 million unique TCR beta sequences in earlier analysis. The Caucasian-associated ancestry cluster contained 65% to 85% of the approximately 400 genotyped donors. Study results and caveats: Common viral pathogens seemed to be connected with several of the most significant clusters, according to a later analysis. HLA alleles showed associations with roughly 17,000 TCR beta sequences in a later analysis, at a 0.05 false discovery rate.

A note on this clone: Its antigen is not known.

Germline V gives CDR1 SGHNT, CDR2 YYREEE (reference sequence). The CDR3 is 16 residues long. V gave up 3 bases and J gave up 0 bases, with 16 bases separating them. The primer mix had 60 Vbeta and 13 Jbeta primers. Generated by immunoSEQ multiplex PCR, the TCRdb table keeps only in-frame clones and is missing some. This sample has more than 110,000 clones, with 77% found just once. This receptor was identified in a male donor in good health and CMV-seronegative. The specimen sequenced was PBMCs. The rearrangement joins TRBV5-4 to TRBJ2-7; tentatively, D is TRBD2 (5 bases). This CDR3 is CASSSGPRGVSYEQYF. CDR3 sequence (DNA): TGTGCCAGCAGCTCCGGCCCTCGGGGAGTCTCCTACGAGCAGTACTTC.